This TCR beta chain was sequenced for a study of T cell responses to AZD1222 COVID-19 vaccine (dated by TCRdb to the early 2020s). At the level of the whole study: A total of 230 to 250 trial participants underwent TCR sequencing, of whom about 210 had received two doses of AZD1222 and roughly 26 had received two doses of the MenACWY control vaccine. Trial participants were enrolled by age into 18-55, 56-69 and 70-plus year subgroups, with approximately 150, 30 and 60 TCR-sequenced participants respectively.

The CDR3 regions of human TCRbeta chains were subjected to immunosequencing. Per the original workflow: Repertoire TCRs were matched against a reference library of SARS-CoV-2-specific TCRs generated with the MIRA antigen-specificity platform. Breadth meant the fraction of unique TCRs that were SARS-CoV-2-associated, whereas depth meant the fraction of total T cells that were SARS-CoV-2-associated. Using the MIRA data, each spike-specific TCR was assigned both to the spike region to which the TCR was reactive and to a CD4 or CD8 class. Log10-transformed breadth and depth values were compared by one-way ANOVA with Sidak's multiple comparisons tests. Imported from immuneACCESS, the table was reduced by TCRdb to in-frame sequences with V and J called. These copies leave out some clones; in studies compared against another copy, an unresolved V gene accounts for under half, and the cause of the remainder is not known. That table supplies the V and J calls and clone size; D and trimming were determined from the DNA. This sample comprises about 150,000 clones, 85% to 95% of them detected only once. 6.5% to 8% of the sample is held by the ten biggest clonotypes.

Of note for this clone: Its antigen is currently not known. Base qualities were left out, and no much larger clone turns up one base away.

CDR1 and CDR2 are read off the germline V gene (reference sequence) as DFQATT and SNEGSKA. The CDR3 numbers 11 residues from cysteine through phenylalanine. Just the 33-base CDR3 DNA is kept, in frame starting at base 1. V loses 1 base, J loses 6 bases, and the germline ends lie 4 bases apart. What this sample's time point label stands for: about 28 days (+/-7) after the second vaccine dose. AZD1222 recipients whose second dose came at about 4 weeks and those whose second dose came at about 12 weeks were combined into one group, since spike-specific TCR depth and breadth did not differ between the two schedules. The vaccinee samples were drawn from two UK trials, COV001 and COV002, one of which was a single-blind randomized controlled phase 2/3 trial testing AZD1222 (ChAdOx1 nCoV-19) in healthy adults. Trial participant PBMC samples were collected at day 0 and day 28 after the second dose for TCRbeta chain sequencing.

Paper-wide results and their limitations: Epitopes outside the regions mutated in the B.1.351 and B.1.1.7 variants were reportedly recognized by nearly half of the unique spike-specific TCRs. The 56-69-year group was small, and its depth increase did not reach significance, likely because of low power. The whole spike protein was spanned by vaccine-associated CD4 TCRs, and dominant responses were seen in regions 160-218 and 743-854. Participants were mostly white British and included more females than males, and it was suggested by the authors that clonal diversity may have been underestimated. Only six AZD1222 recipients were SARS-CoV-2 seropositive at baseline, limiting conclusions about previously exposed vaccinees. After two AZD1222 doses, both the breadth and the depth of spike-specific TCRs were significantly higher than at day 0 and than in MenACWY recipients. Because no samples from the day 14 peak response were available, repertoires could be characterized only after the peak T cell response.

The TCR comes from an adult who received the AZD1222 COVID-19 vaccine. The V and J segments used are TRBV20-1 and TRBJ2-1; there is no confident call for the D gene. The material was peripheral blood, obtained 28 days after the second AZD1222 dose. The base sequence is TGCAGTGCTAGAGGGATCAATGAGCAGTTCTTC. Translation gives CSARGINEQFF.